The 28 T cell receptor beta chains below come from one sample, sequenced in a study of T cell clonality in common variable immunodeficiency. Measured with immunoSEQ multiplex PCR; TCRdb has only the in-frame clones, and not every one. The data show roughly 34,000 clones, with none appearing a single time. Sample: peripheral blood mononuclear cells. The receptors stem from a person aged 18 to 70 in good health.

Ten or more counts support this clone. The read falls 3 residues short of the CDR3 end, and the missing part is taken from the germline J gene. The chain recombines TRBV6-2 or TRBV6-3 with TRBJ2-7; 7 positions agree with TRBD1. J lost 6 bases, V lost 8 bases, and 13 bases had no gene match. CDR3 size: 14 residues. Germline lookup yields CDR1 MNHEY and CDR2 SVGEGT. The part of the CDR3 DNA that was read is TGTGCCAGCTGCACCGGGACAGAGTCTTGCGAG. Amino acid sequence: CASCTGTESCE. The full CDR3 reads CASCTGTESCEQYF.

This clone has ten or more counts. The read comes to an end 3 residues before the CDR3 does, leaving the germline J gene to fill in the end. The J gene is TRBJ1-5, the V gene TRBV7-8; a weak D match, TRBD1 (5 bases). Germline V gives CDR1 SGHVS, CDR2 FQNEAQ. V lost 4 bases to trimming and J lost 0 bases, with 13 bases between them. The CDR3 contains 16 residues. CDR3 region: CASSSLGGDSNQPQHF. CDR3 DNA (partial): TGTGCCAGCAGCTCCCTCGGAGGGGATAGCAATCAGCCC.

This clone has at least ten counts. The sequenced CDR3 bases are TGCGCCAGCAGCTTGGCGGTGAACACCGGGGAG. This gives the protein CASSLAVNTGE. In full, the CDR3 reads CASSLAVNTGELFF. This chain connects TRBV5-1 to TRBJ2-2, with D unresolved. The read ends 3 residues before the CDR3 terminus; that terminus is restored from the germline J gene. Per germline, CDR1 SGHRS and CDR2 YFSETQ. V gave up 0 bases and J gave up 1 base, with 4 bases separating them. The CDR3 loop spans 14 amino acids.

This clone was found many times. The read ends 3 residues early relative to the CDR3; the germline J gene fills the gap. This chain links TRBV28 with TRBJ2-3; D call uncertain. Germline assignment: CDR1 MDHEN and CDR2 SYDVKM. The V and J ends lost 5 bases and 0 bases respectively, with 9 bases between them. The CDR3 runs to 14 residues. The sequenced part of the CDR3 DNA is TGTGCCAGCAGTCCCTACCCTAGCACAGATACG. It encodes CASSPYPSTDT. The full-length CDR3 reads as CASSPYPSTDTQYF. Combining the CDR3 with reference TRBV28 and TRBJ2-3 gives the whole variable domain DVKVTQSSRYLVKRTGEKVFLECVQDMDHENMFWYRQDPGLGLRLIYFSYDVKMKEKGDIPEGYSVSREKKERFSLILESASTNQTSMYLCASSPYPSTDTQYFGPGTRLTVL.

The sample holds many counts of this clone. The read terminates 3 residues before the CDR3 end, so the remaining end is supplied by the germline J gene. The chain uses TRBV2 and TRBJ2-5; maybe TRBD2 (5 bases). The CDR3 totals 12 residues. Germline assignment: CDR1 SNHLY and CDR2 FYNNEI. Deletions cut 2 bases from V and 5 bases from J, with 6 bases between. The part of the CDR3 DNA that was read is TGTGCCAGCAGTGAACGAGGGGAGACC. This encodes CASSERGET. The full CDR3 protein reads CASSERGETQYF.

This clone was observed many times. The read falls 3 residues short of the CDR3 end, and the missing part is taken from the germline J gene. The chain couples TRBV6-1 to TRBJ2-5; 14 nucleotides align to TRBD2. The V segment lost 4 bases and the J segment 5 bases; nucleotides outside the gene matches: 6. The CDR3 totals 16 residues. Germline-derived CDR1 and CDR2 are MNHNS and SASEGT. CDR3 in amino acids: CASSGRLAGGRETQYF. The sequenced CDR3 bases are TGTGCCAGCAGTGGGAGACTAGCGGGAGGGAGGGAGACC.

This clone was observed many times. The CDR3 is cut off 3 residues early in the read; its end comes from the germline J gene. V and J are TRBV20-1 and TRBJ2-4; tentative D call: TRBD2 (6 bases). The CDR3 totals 15 residues. V gave up 4 bases and J gave up 0 bases, with 13 bases separating them. From germline, CDR1 is DFQATT and CDR2 SNEGSKA (reference sequence). Here the CDR3 reads CSAMAPGLAKNIQYF. Partial CDR3 DNA: TGCAGTGCTATGGCACCGGGACTAGCCAAAAACATT.

This clone showed up many times. The read halts 3 residues ahead of the CDR3 end, with the missing end drawn from the germline J gene. The chain couples TRBV28 to TRBJ2-5; 8 bases map to TRBD2. This CDR3 contains 15 residues. Germline V gene lookup returns CDR1 MDHEN and CDR2 SYDVKM. After removal of 5 bases from V and 5 bases from J, the junction contained 10 bases not matched to a gene. The sequenced CDR3 bases are TGTGCCAGCAGTCCCTTCGGACTAGCATTGGAGACC. It codes for CASSPFGLALET. The whole CDR3 sequence reads CASSPFGLALETQYF. Drawing the rest from reference TRBV28 and TRBJ2-5, the complete variable domain is DVKVTQSSRYLVKRTGEKVFLECVQDMDHENMFWYRQDPGLGLRLIYFSYDVKMKEKGDIPEGYSVSREKKERFSLILESASTNQTSMYLCASSPFGLALETQYFGPGTRLLVL.

There are many counts of this clone. The sequence runs out 3 residues before the end of the CDR3; the remainder is reconstructed from the germline J gene. The rearrangement joins TRBV10-3 to TRBJ1-1; D is perhaps TRBD1 (6 bases). Germline V lookup: CDR1 ENHRY, CDR2 SYGVKD. Trimming cost V 4 bases and J 1 base, with 7 bases left between them. The CDR3 extends over 13 amino acids. Partial CDR3 DNA: TGTGCCATCAGTGGGGGACAGAACACTGAA. Amino acids: CAISGGQNTE. In full, the CDR3 is CAISGGQNTEAFF.

This clone appeared many times. The read halts 3 residues ahead of the CDR3 end, with the missing end drawn from the germline J gene. V gene TRBV4-1 combines with J gene TRBJ2-3; D uncertain. CDR3 length: 12 residues. V gave up 0 bases and J gave up 7 bases, with 5 bases separating them. CDR1 is MGHRA and CDR2 is YSYEKL in the germline V gene. The CDR3 DNA, read in part, is TGCGCCAGCAGCCAAGATGTCAATACG. This gives the protein CASSQDVNT. The whole CDR3 protein reads CASSQDVNTQYF.

This clone has a count of ten or more. The missing CDR3 end, 3 residues past where the read stops, is filled in from the germline J gene. The chain recombines TRBV4-2 with TRBJ2-4, with 9 bases identical to TRBD1. Per the germline V gene, CDR1 is LGHNA and CDR2 is YNFKEQ. The CDR3 spans 15 residues. Losses at the gene ends were 4 bases for V and 1 base for J; bases not matched to a gene: 2. The DNA read from the CDR3 is TGTGCCAGCAGCCCCGGGACAGGGGCCAAAAACATT. Translated, it gives CASSPGTGAKNI. The CDR3 in full is CASSPGTGAKNIQYF.

This clone was seen only a few times. The DNA ends 3 residues before the CDR3 does, and the rest of the CDR3 is filled in from the germline J gene. This chain links TRBV10-3 with TRBJ2-1; 7 bases match TRBD2. The CDR3 is made up of 15 amino acids. CDR1 is ENHRY, CDR2 SYGVKD, per germline. J lost 1 base, V lost 4 bases, and 4 bases had no gene match. CDR3 DNA, as far as it was read: TGTGCCATCAGTGCTGGGCGGGAGTCCTACAATGAG. This sequence encodes CAISAGRESYNE. The entire CDR3 sequence reads CAISAGRESYNEQFF.

This clone was counted ten times or more. The read gets to within 3 residues of the CDR3 end, and the germline J gene fills in the rest. The V call is TRBV5-1, the J call TRBJ1-6; D ambiguous. CDR1 is SGHRS, CDR2 YFSETQ, per germline. Trimming pared 0 bases from V and 0 bases from J, leaving 4 bases between. The CDR3 length is 15 residues. Partial CDR3 DNA: TGCGCCAGCAGCTTGGACTTCTCCTATAATTCACCC. Its translation: CASSLDFSYNSP. The complete CDR3 sequence is CASSLDFSYNSPLHF.

This clone has at least ten counts. The CDR3 goes on 3 residues after the read ends, and that part is filled in from the germline J gene. The gene calls are TRBV7-2 and TRBJ2-7, with a tentative D call TRBD1 (6 bases). CDR3 length: 14 residues. V was cut by 5 bases and J by 6 bases, with 17 bases left in between. The germline V gene encodes CDR1 SGHTA and CDR2 FQGNSA. The CDR3 sequence is CASSQGWQGSEQYF. Incomplete CDR3 DNA: TGTGCCAGCAGCCAGGGGTGGCAGGGCAGCGAG.

This clone was counted many times. Sequencing ends 3 residues short of the CDR3 end; the germline J gene provides the rest. The chain has TRBV20-1 and TRBJ2-4; weak D call: TRBD2 (7 bases). The CDR3 is 17 residues long. Trimming took 0 bases from V and 1 from J, leaving 16 bases between them. The germline gives CDR1 DFQATT, CDR2 SNEGSKA (reference sequence). CDR3 bases read: TGCAGTGCTAGAGATTTGGGGGGGCAGGGGGCCAAAAACATT. It translates to CSARDLGGQGAKNI. The entire CDR3 protein reads CSARDLGGQGAKNIQYF.

The sample holds many counts of this clone. The read gets to within 3 residues of the CDR3 end, and the germline J gene fills in the rest. This chain connects TRBV19 to TRBJ1-2, with TRBD1 matching 8 bases. The ends lost 5 bases at V and 0 bases at J; junction bases unmatched: 5. CDR1 and CDR2 from the germline V gene are LNHDA and SQIVND (reference sequence). The CDR3 is made up of 15 amino acids. CDR3 residues: CASSGDRRANYGYTF. Incomplete CDR3 DNA: TGTGCCAGTAGTGGGGACAGGCGCGCTAACTATGGC.

This clone was detected ten times or more. Coverage ceases 3 residues before the CDR3 finishes, and the germline J gene fills in the end. This chain connects TRBV5-1 to TRBJ1-2, with D possibly matching TRBD1 (6 bases). Trimming removed 0 bases from V and 2 bases from J, with 11 bases in between. The CDR3 is 15 amino acids. CDR1 and CDR2 (germline): SGHRS, YFSETQ. CDR3 in amino acids: CASSLDLGQNYGYTF. Partial CDR3 DNA: TGCGCCAGCAGCTTGGACCTCGGACAGAACTATGGC.

This clone has a count of ten or more. The read ends 3 residues shy of where the CDR3 ends; the end is completed using the germline J gene. The gene calls are TRBV4-1 and TRBJ2-5, with 10 bases that match TRBD2. The CDR3 runs to 16 residues. Germline assignment: CDR1 MGHRA and CDR2 YSYEKL. Trimming took 0 bases from V and 3 from J; bases not matched to a gene: 4. The sequenced CDR3 bases are TGCGCCAGCAGCCAAGACCGGACTAGCGGTAAAGAGACC. This gives the protein CASSQDRTSGKET. The whole CDR3 sequence reads CASSQDRTSGKETQYF.

In its sample, this clone was seen many times. The read halts 3 residues ahead of the CDR3 end, with the missing end drawn from the germline J gene. The rearrangement uses TRBV20-1 and TRBJ2-1, with 8 positions matching TRBD2. Trimming cost V 2 bases and J 3 bases; bases outside gene matches: 9. In germline, CDR1 is DFQATT, CDR2 SNEGSKA (reference sequence). The CDR3 length is 16 residues. Incomplete CDR3 DNA: TGCAGTGCTAGACCTACCCTTAGCGGGGTCTACAATGAG. Translation gives CSARPTLSGVYNE. The full CDR3 reads CSARPTLSGVYNEQFF.

There are many counts of this clone. The read gets to within 3 residues of the CDR3 end, and the germline J gene fills in the rest. This chain connects TRBV5-1 to TRBJ1-2, with TRBD1 identical over 8 bases. Germline CDR1 and CDR2: SGHRS and YFSETQ. The CDR3 runs 16 residues. The trim removed 4 bases at V and 4 bases at J, leaving 12 bases unmatched. CDR3 amino acids: CASSPRTGPGGYGYTF. The part of the CDR3 DNA that was read is TGCGCCAGCAGCCCACGGACAGGGCCAGGGGGCTATGGC.

This clone was observed at least ten times. The sequenced fragment ends 3 residues before the CDR3 boundary, so the rest is inferred from the germline J gene. The genes are TRBV6-1 and TRBJ2-3, with a tentative D call TRBD2 (6 bases). V was pared by 1 base and J by 0 bases, with 8 bases between. The CDR3 covers 15 residues. The germline CDR1 and CDR2 sequences are MNHNS and SASEGT. The sequenced part of the CDR3 DNA is TGTGCCAGCAGTGAAGACGGGGGAAGCACAGATACG. It yields the protein CASSEDGGSTDT. The entire CDR3 protein is CASSEDGGSTDTQYF.

This clone was seen many times. The CDR3 is cut off 3 residues early in the read; its end comes from the germline J gene. V usage is TRBV12-3 or TRBV12-4 and J usage is TRBJ2-5; TRBD1 matches 8 bases. V lost 4 bases and J lost 5; bases outside the gene matches: 12. The CDR3 contains 16 residues. Partial CDR3 DNA: TGTGCCAGCAGTTCAGGACAGGGAGCAAGAGTGGAGACC. Translated: CASSSGQGARVET. The CDR3, in full, reads CASSSGQGARVETQYF.

This clone showed up many times. The CDR3 end falls 3 residues outside the read, so it is completed with the germline J gene. The rearrangement uses TRBV6-4 and TRBJ1-2, with a possible D match to TRBD1 (5 bases). Germline CDR1 and CDR2: MRHNA and SNTAGT. Trimming shortened V by 4 bases and J by 4 bases, and 10 bases separated the two germline ends. CDR3 length: 13 residues. CDR3 bases read: TGTGCCAGCAGTGCAGACAGCAGCTATGGC. Residues: CASSADSSYG. In full, the CDR3 reads CASSADSSYGYTF.

This clone was seen ten or more times. The read terminates 3 residues before the CDR3 end, so the remaining end is supplied by the germline J gene. The chain links TRBV4-1 to TRBJ2-7; D gene uncertain. Germline CDR1 MGHRA, CDR2 YSYEKL. V lost 2 bases to trimming and J lost 0 bases, with 11 bases between them. This CDR3 is built from 15 residues. CDR3 residues: CASSQIDKSSYEQYF. The covered CDR3 bases are TGCGCCAGCAGCCAAATAGACAAGTCCTCCTACGAG.

This clone was detected many times. The read gets to within 3 residues of the CDR3 end, and the germline J gene fills in the rest. This chain joins TRBV20-1 and TRBJ1-5; D unresolved. Germline CDR1 reads DFQATT; CDR2 reads SNEGSKA (reference sequence). The length of the CDR3 is 15 residues. Trimming pared 3 bases from V and 6 bases from J, leaving 18 bases between. CDR3 region: CSASLGLGILQPQHF. CDR3 DNA, as far as it was read: TGCAGTGCTAGTCTCGGGTTAGGTATTCTTCAGCCC.

In its sample, this clone was seen many times. CDR3 protein: CAWSVFNTEAFF. The CDR3 bases that were read are TGTGCCTGGAGTGTCTTCAACACTGAA. The rearrangement joins TRBV30 to TRBJ1-1; D remains unclear. The read ends 3 residues early relative to the CDR3; the germline J gene fills the gap. Germline lookup yields CDR1 GTSNPN and CDR2 SVGIG (reference sequence). This CDR3 has 12 amino acids. The ends were cut back, 0 bases at V and 2 bases at J, with 4 bases in the middle.

Many counts were recorded for this clone. Coverage ceases 3 residues before the CDR3 finishes, and the germline J gene fills in the end. The chain employs TRBV6-2 or TRBV6-3 and TRBJ1-4, with D maybe TRBD1 (6 bases). Germline assignment: CDR1 MNHEY and CDR2 SVGEGT. The V end lost 6 bases, the J end lost 6 bases, and 11 bases lay between the germline ends. This CDR3 has 13 residues. CDR3 DNA (partial): TGTGCCAGCAGGTCGACAGGATATGAAAAA. Protein product: CASRSTGYEK. The CDR3 in full is CASRSTGYEKLFF.

This clone was detected many times. Coverage ceases 3 residues before the CDR3 finishes, and the germline J gene fills in the end. The chain uses TRBV20-1 and TRBJ2-7; 8 positions agree with TRBD2. From germline, CDR1 is DFQATT and CDR2 SNEGSKA (reference sequence). The CDR3 runs to 14 residues. V dropped 5 bases and J dropped 4; count of bases not matched to a gene: 10. The CDR3 protein is CSAQPSGRSYEQYF. CDR3 bases read: TGCAGTGCTCAACCCAGCGGGAGAAGTTACGAG.